Each of the 28 T cell receptor beta chains below was sequenced from the same sample in a study of blood T cell repertoires in COVID-19. The table came from immunoSEQ multiplex PCR; TCRdb's copy has only in-frame clones and leaves some out. The sample contains 150,000 to 200,000 clones, 75% to 90% of which appear only once. Material: peripheral blood. These receptors came from a man aged 60 to 75 with acute or convalescent COVID-19.

The chain recombines TRBV18 with TRBJ1-2; 10 nucleotides align to TRBD1. V lost 3 bases to trimming and J lost 4 bases; unmatched junction nucleotides: 5. Per germline, CDR1 KGHSH and CDR2 LQKENI. CDR3 length equals 15 residues. The CDR3 loop reads CASSPDRGKSYGYTF. CDR3 DNA: TGTGCCAGCTCACCGGACAGGGGGAAGAGCTATGGCTACACCTTC.

The rearrangement uses TRBV7-2 and TRBJ2-1, with TRBD1 as a possible D gene (5 bases). Trimming took off 4 bases at V and 9 bases at J, with 16 bases between the two ends. This CDR3 has 14 residues. Germline V lookup: CDR1 SGHTA, CDR2 FQGNSA. In DNA, the CDR3 is TGTGCCAGCAGCTCGCAGGGTTTCCCCAGTGAGCAGTTCTTC. Protein: CASSSQGFPSEQFF.

The chain combines TRBV28 with TRBJ2-7; TRBD1 is a possible D gene (5 bases). V was shortened by 7 bases and J by 0 bases, with 10 bases between the two germline ends. From germline, CDR1 is MDHEN and CDR2 SYDVKM. The CDR3 contains 13 residues. The CDR3 here is CASKGRVSYEQYF. In DNA form, the CDR3 reads TGTGCCAGCAAGGGCAGGGTCTCCTACGAGCAGTACTTC.

This chain uses TRBV7-6 with TRBJ1-1; D gene ambiguous. This CDR3 spans 14 amino acids. Germline V gives CDR1 SGHVS, CDR2 FNYEAQ. V gave up 0 bases and J gave up 1 base, with 6 bases separating them. The CDR3 nucleotides read TGTGCCAGCAGCTTAGCGGGGAGGAACACTGAAGCTTTCTTT. Encoded protein: CASSLAGRNTEAFF.

The rearrangement uses TRBV2 and TRBJ1-4; 8 positions agree with TRBD1. Per germline, CDR1 SNHLY and CDR2 FYNNEI. Trimming removed 8 bases from V and 7 bases from J; junction bases left unmatched: 6. CDR3 length: 13 residues. CDR3 sequence reads: CASRNDRGEKLFF. In DNA, the CDR3 is TGTGCCAGCCGAAACGACAGGGGTGAAAAACTGTTTTTT.

This sequence joins TRBV28 and TRBJ2-1; 11 nucleotides agree with TRBD1. The CDR3 has 15 residues. J gave up 10 bases and V 7 bases, and 12 bases lay outside the gene matches. The V gene's germline CDR1 is MDHEN and CDR2 SYDVKM. The chain's CDR3 is CASIRGDRGIGEQFF. CDR3 sequence (DNA): TGTGCCAGCATCCGCGGGGACAGGGGGATTGGAGAGCAGTTCTTC.

The chain combines TRBV3-1 (or the pseudogene TRBV3-2) with TRBJ2-5; D gene ambiguous. V was pared by 3 bases and J by 7 bases, with 9 bases between. The germline V gene has CDR1 LGHDT and CDR2 YNNKEL (reference sequence). The CDR3 spans 12 residues. The CDR3 sequence: CASSHVSRTQYF. The CDR3 region has the DNA TGTGCCAGCAGCCATGTTTCTCGGACCCAGTACTTC.

This clone is a singleton in its sample. This sequence joins TRBV7-6 and TRBJ2-1; 9 bases line up with TRBD1. CDR1 and CDR2 (germline): SGHVS, FNYEAQ. The CDR3 extends over 16 amino acids. J lost 4 bases, V lost 1 base, and 5 bases had no gene match. CDR3 nucleotides: TGTGCCAGCAGCTTAGAGGACAGGGGCCTTTACAATGAGCAGTTCTTC. It is translated as CASSLEDRGLYNEQFF.

The chain links TRBV27 to TRBJ2-1, with 10 bases fitting TRBD2. Germline CDR1 is MNHEY and CDR2 is SMNVEV (reference sequence). V shed 5 bases, J shed 2 bases, and the junction held 9 bases outside the gene matches. The CDR3 extends over 17 amino acids. Here the CDR3 reads CASSPKGLATTYNEQFF. The CDR3, as DNA: TGTGCCAGCAGTCCGAAGGGACTAGCGACCACCTACAATGAGCAGTTCTTC.

This sequence joins TRBV9 and TRBJ2-7, with a weak D call TRBD2 (5 bases). Trimming stripped 0 bases from V and 4 bases from J, with 14 bases between. Per germline, CDR1 SGDLS and CDR2 YYNGEE. The length of the CDR3 is 15 residues. In DNA form, the CDR3 reads TGTGCCAGCAGCGTAGTTCCGGGATCCTCTTACGAGCAGTACTTC. Protein: CASSVVPGSSYEQYF.

V gene TRBV21-1 combines with J gene TRBJ1-5. TRBV21-1 is listed as a pseudogene. This CDR3 region has 14 residues. CDR3 coding DNA: TGTGCCAGCAGCTCTGCGAGGCTCAATCAGCCCCAGCATTTT. Amino acid sequence: CASSSARLNQPQHF.

The CDR3 DNA is TGTGCCAGTAGTGTAACGGGAGGAGATACGCAGTATTTT. This sequence encodes CASSVTGGDTQYF. The J gene is TRBJ2-3, the V gene TRBV19, with 7 bases that match TRBD2. From germline, CDR1 is LNHDA and CDR2 SQIVND (reference sequence). This CDR3 is 13 amino acids long. Losses at the gene ends were 5 bases for V and 5 bases for J; bases not matched to a gene: 4.

The gene calls are TRBV29-1 and TRBJ1-2, with 8 bases fitting TRBD1. J was trimmed by 8 bases and V by 6 bases; bases with no gene match: 8. Germline lookup yields CDR1 SQVTM and CDR2 ANQGSEA. CDR3 length: 12 amino acids. The CDR3 region has the DNA TGCAGCGTCCCTGACAGGGGAGGCGGCTACACCTTC. It translates to CSVPDRGGGYTF.

The V and J genes are TRBV6-5 and TRBJ2-2, with a tentative D call TRBD1 (5 bases). The CDR3 runs to 14 residues. Trimming left V 2 bases short and J 4 bases short, with 8 bases between. Germline V CDR1 and CDR2: MNHEY, SVGAGI. As DNA, the CDR3 is TGTGCCAGCAGTTACGGGGCGAGCACCGGGGAGCTGTTTTTT. This codes for CASSYGASTGELFF.

A few counts support this clone. V gene TRBV19 combines with J gene TRBJ1-1, with D possibly matching TRBD1 (6 bases). Per germline, CDR1 LNHDA and CDR2 SQIVND (reference sequence). The ends were cut back, 3 bases at V and 1 base at J, with 9 bases in the middle. The CDR3 sequence is 14 residues long. This chain's CDR3 is CASSMGHRNTEAFF. The DNA of the CDR3 is TGTGCCAGTAGTATGGGACACCGGAACACTGAAGCTTTCTTT.

A few counts support this clone. The rearrangement joins TRBV6-6 to TRBJ2-5; maybe TRBD2 (6 bases). In germline, CDR1 is MNHNY, CDR2 SVGAGI (reference sequence). V shed 6 bases and J shed 4 bases, with 18 bases lying between them. There are 15 residues in the CDR3. DNA for the CDR3: TGTGCCAGCAGACTTCTAGTGGGAGGAGGAGAGACCCAGTACTTC. Its protein product is CASRLLVGGGETQYF.

V is TRBV6-1 and J is TRBJ1-4; the match to TRBD1 covers 11 bases. Germline values: CDR1 MNHNS, CDR2 SASEGT. The CDR3 is 19 residues long. V lost 2 bases to trimming and J lost 4 bases; unmatched junction nucleotides: 12. The DNA for the CDR3 is TGTGCCAGCAGTGAAAGGAGAGGTTGGACAGGGGGCTTTAATGAAAAACTGTTTTTT. It encodes CASSERRGWTGGFNEKLFF.

This chain connects TRBV22-1 to TRBJ2-7; the table assigns TRBD1, which was not confirmed against the DNA. TRBV22-1 is labeled a pseudogene. This CDR3 region has 13 residues. The CDR3 DNA is TGTCCTGGGAGAGATACAGGGCCCTACGAGCAGTACTTC. Encoded protein: CPGRDTGPYEQYF.

The V call is TRBV6-5, the J call TRBJ2-2, with a weak D call TRBD1 (6 bases). V lost 4 bases and J 5 bases, leaving 14 bases between the germline ends. CDR1 is MNHEY, CDR2 SVGAGI, per germline. The CDR3 sequence is 15 residues long. This chain's CDR3 is CASSFQGRRTGELFF. The CDR3 region has the DNA TGTGCCAGCAGTTTCCAGGGGCGTCGGACCGGGGAGCTGTTTTTT.

This chain joins TRBV3-1 (or the pseudogene TRBV3-2) and TRBJ1-5; 7 bases are a match to TRBD1. The germline gives CDR1 LGHDT, CDR2 YNNKEL (reference sequence). V shed 4 bases and J 2 bases; nucleotides not matched to a gene: 5. The CDR3 loop spans 15 amino acids. CDR3 loop: CASSLQGVRNQPQHF. The CDR3 bases are TGTGCCAGCAGCCTTCAGGGGGTCCGCAATCAGCCCCAGCATTTT.

The chain couples TRBV28 to TRBJ2-7, with D unclear. CDR1 and CDR2 (germline): MDHEN, SYDVKM. The V end was cut by 5 bases, the J end by 4 bases, with 3 bases between. CDR3 size: 10 residues. The CDR3 DNA reads as TGTGCCAGCAGTCGTTACGAGCAGTACTTC. Its translation is CASSRYEQYF.

This clone was seen a handful of times. V is TRBV19 and J is TRBJ2-2; 8 bases match TRBD1. The CDR3 runs to 15 residues. V lost 7 bases to trimming and J lost 2 bases; unmatched junction nucleotides: 6. From germline, CDR1 is LNHDA and CDR2 SQIVND (reference sequence). The CDR3 sequence: CASTVDRANTGELFF. CDR3 coding DNA: TGTGCCAGTACCGTGGACAGGGCTAACACCGGGGAGCTGTTTTTT.

The genes are TRBV27 and TRBJ2-7; 13 bases match TRBD2. Germline loops: CDR1 MNHEY, CDR2 SMNVEV (reference sequence). This CDR3 is 16 amino acids long. The V segment lost 6 bases and the J segment 6 bases; nucleotides outside the gene matches: 11. CDR3 sequence: CASSRTSGRRSGEQYF. The DNA of the CDR3 is TGTGCCAGCAGCCGGACTAGCGGGAGAAGAAGTGGCGAGCAGTACTTC.

J is TRBJ1-3 and V is TRBV2; D unresolved. The CDR3 spans 12 residues. V shed 7 bases and J shed 7 bases, with 11 bases lying between them. Germline V lookup: CDR1 SNHLY, CDR2 FYNNEI. CDR3 amino acids: CASTPSGNTIYF. The CDR3 DNA reads TGTGCCAGCACCCCCTCCGGTAACACCATATATTTT.

This rearrangement joins TRBV7-9 to TRBJ2-7; 8 positions agree with TRBD1. Germline trimming cut 3 bases from V and 9 bases from J; bases unmatched to any gene: 16. This CDR3 has 16 residues. Looked up from germline, CDR1 is SEHNR and CDR2 is FQNEAQ (reference sequence). The CDR3 spells CASSLKSGTGASWQYF. The DNA for the CDR3 is TGTGCCAGCAGCTTGAAGTCCGGGACAGGAGCCAGCTGGCAGTACTTC.

This clone was counted between two and nine times. The V gene is TRBV7-9, the J gene TRBJ2-7; 12 bases agree with TRBD2. CDR3 length: 17 amino acids. CDR1 is SEHNR and CDR2 is FQNEAQ in the germline V gene (reference sequence). J gave up 2 bases and V 1 base, and 6 bases lay outside the gene matches. CDR3 in DNA: TGTGCCAGCAGCTTAGTCGCTAGCGGGAGGGCCGCCTACGAGCAGTACTTC. Protein sequence: CASSLVASGRAAYEQYF. The full variable domain, with the rest looked up from reference TRBV7-9 and TRBJ2-7, is DTGVSQNPRHKITKRGQNVTFRCDPISEHNRLYWYRQTLGQGPEFLTYFQNEAQLEKSRLLSDRFSAERPKGSFSTLEIQRTEQGDSAMYLCASSLVASGRAAYEQYFGPGTRLTVT.

V and J are TRBV19 and TRBJ1-1; D uncertain. This CDR3 region has 15 residues. Germline-derived CDR1 and CDR2 are LNHDA and SQIVND (reference sequence). V lost 5 bases to trimming and J lost 3 bases, with 16 bases between them. CDR3: CASSAPLGRDTEAFF. The CDR3 DNA is TGTGCCAGTAGTGCCCCCTTGGGCCGTGACACTGAAGCTTTCTTT.

Of note for this clone: This CDR3 is also generated by other DNA sequences in the sample. The chain carries TRBV5-1 and TRBJ2-5; 8 nucleotides match TRBD2. The V and J ends lost 0 bases and 1 base, in that order; junction bases with no gene match: 2. The CDR3 consists of 15 residues. CDR1 and CDR2 (germline): SGHRS, YFSETQ. The CDR3 coding sequence is TGCGCCAGCAGCTTGGTAGCGGGACGCCAAGAGACCCAGTACTTC. Translated, it gives CASSLVAGRQETQYF.